The next 21 T cell receptor beta chains were all read from a single sample in a study of blood T cell repertoires in COVID-19. Only in-frame clones appear in the TCRdb table, and some are missing; sequencing was by immunoSEQ multiplex PCR. The sample shows just over 65,000 clones, roughly 88% of them seen only once. The sequencing sample was made of peripheral blood. These receptors all come from a man aged 25 to 40 with acute or convalescent COVID-19.

Regarding this clone: An end of the junction does not agree with germline; a read error may underlie this. This chain connects TRBV3-1 (or the pseudogene TRBV3-2) to TRBJ1-2; D is perhaps TRBD1 (5 bases). Germline values: CDR1 LGHDT, CDR2 YNNKEL (reference sequence). The length of the CDR3 is 18 residues. In nucleotides, the CDR3 is TGTGCCACCAGCCCGGGGCACCCCCGGGGACGGGGGGGGGAAGGCTACACCTTC. Amino acid sequence: CATSPGHPRGRGGEGYTF.

This chain links TRBV6-1 with TRBJ2-3; D is undetermined. V lost 3 bases to trimming and J lost 7 bases, with 11 bases between them. This CDR3 comprises 13 residues. Germline V gene lookup returns CDR1 MNHNS and CDR2 SASEGT. Written as DNA, the CDR3 is TGTGCCAGCAGTGAGTCTGTCGTTCATACGCAGTATTTT. Protein product: CASSESVVHTQYF.

The V call is TRBV19, the J call TRBJ2-5; a weak D match, TRBD2 (5 bases). CDR1 and CDR2 (germline): LNHDA, SQIVND (reference sequence). V was cut by 0 bases and J by 9 bases, with 17 bases left in between. The CDR3 is 15 amino acids. Written as DNA, the CDR3 is TGTGCCAGTAGTATAGATCGGCAGCTAGAGAGGGCCCAGTACTTC. It yields the protein CASSIDRQLERAQYF.

Worth noting for this clone: Other DNA sequences within the sample encode an identical CDR3. This chain links TRBV7-9 with TRBJ2-7; 12 nucleotides agree with TRBD2. The CDR3 totals 14 residues. J was trimmed by 1 base and V by 5 bases; bases with no gene match: 0. Germline V CDR1 and CDR2: SEHNR, FQNEAQ (reference sequence). The CDR3 DNA reads as TGTGCCAGCAGCACTAGCGGGAGGTCCTACGAGCAGTACTTC. Amino acid sequence: CASSTSGRSYEQYF.

V usage is TRBV5-8 and J usage is TRBJ1-2; D not certain. Germline V gene lookup returns CDR1 SGHTS and CDR2 YDEGEE. This CDR3 is 11 amino acids long. V was trimmed by 5 bases and J by 4 bases, leaving 6 bases between them. CDR3 bases: TGTGCCAGCAGGCACAGCTATGGCTACACCTTC. It encodes CASRHSYGYTF.

The rearrangement uses TRBV19 and TRBJ1-5; D might be TRBD1 (6 bases). Germline V gene lookup returns CDR1 LNHDA and CDR2 SQIVND (reference sequence). The CDR3 has 13 amino acids. V was clipped by 7 bases and J by 2 bases, with 9 bases between them. CDR3 bases: TGTGCCAGTACAGGGGCTGGCAATCAGCCCCAGCATTTT. It is translated as CASTGAGNQPQHF.

The V call is TRBV5-1, the J call TRBJ1-4; D perhaps matches TRBD1 (6 bases). In germline, CDR1 is SGHRS, CDR2 YFSETQ. V dropped 3 bases and J dropped 0 bases, with 12 bases sitting between them. This CDR3 is built from 16 residues. The CDR3, as DNA: TGCGCCAGCAGCTATGGGGGGGCCTCAACTAATGAAAAACTGTTTTTT. Protein: CASSYGGASTNEKLFF.

The V call is TRBV30, the J call TRBJ2-3; the match to TRBD2 covers 11 bases. This CDR3 comprises 13 residues. V gave up 4 bases and J gave up 3 bases; unmatched junction bases: 0. CDR1 GTSNPN and CDR2 SVGIG come from the germline V gene (reference sequence). CDR3 sequence: CAWTSGRTDTQYF. CDR3 DNA: TGTGCCTGGACTAGCGGGAGGACAGATACGCAGTATTTT.

The rearrangement joins TRBV11-1 to TRBJ2-1; 10 bases line up with TRBD1. The CDR3 length is 15 residues. Trimming removed 5 bases from V and 4 bases from J; junction bases left unmatched: 5. Germline loops: CDR1 SGHAT, CDR2 FQDESV (reference sequence). CDR3 in amino acids: CASSLTGGAYNEQFF. Here the CDR3 DNA reads TGTGCCAGCAGCCTGACAGGGGGCGCGTACAATGAGCAGTTCTTC.

There are a few counts of this clone. The chain has TRBV18 and TRBJ2-2; maybe TRBD1 (6 bases). In germline, CDR1 is KGHSH, CDR2 LQKENI. Trimming cost V 7 bases and J 4 bases, with 16 bases left between them. CDR3 length: 15 amino acids. The chain's CDR3 is CASYQGGAVTGELFF. CDR3 bases: TGTGCCAGCTACCAAGGGGGAGCGGTCACCGGGGAGCTGTTTTTT.

CDR3 DNA: TGTGCCAGCAGCCCTAGTGTAAGAGCTAATGAAAAACTGTTTTTT. Its protein product is CASSPSVRANEKLFF. The chain employs TRBV9 and TRBJ1-4; D is unresolved. There are 15 residues in the CDR3. V was cut by 4 bases and J by 3 bases, with 13 bases left in between. Germline CDR1 is SGDLS and CDR2 is YYNGEE.

The CDR3 coding sequence is TGTGCCAGCAGGTTACCGGGACAGGAGGGGGAGCAGTACTTC. It translates to CASRLPGQEGEQYF. The V call is TRBV28, the J call TRBJ2-7, with TRBD1 matching over 8 bases. Germline V gene lookup returns CDR1 MDHEN and CDR2 SYDVKM. This CDR3 is 14 amino acids long. The trim removed 6 bases at V and 7 bases at J, leaving 11 bases unmatched.

This sequence joins TRBV28 and TRBJ2-1; tentative D call: TRBD2 (6 bases). Germline CDR1 reads MDHEN; CDR2 reads SYDVKM. There are 13 residues in the CDR3. V was pared by 9 bases and J by 6 bases, with 15 bases between. The CDR3 DNA follows: TGTGCCAGTGCACTAGGAGGGGTCAATGAGCAGTTCTTC. Translated, it gives CASALGGVNEQFF.

V and J are TRBV4-3 and TRBJ2-1; 8 bases are shared with TRBD2. This CDR3 has 14 amino acids. CDR1 LGHNA and CDR2 YSLEER come from the germline V gene. Trimming at V came to 3 bases and at J to 4 bases, leaving 2 bases not matched to a gene. The CDR3 sequence is CASSHGLAYNEQFF. The CDR3, as DNA: TGCGCCAGCAGCCACGGACTAGCTTACAATGAGCAGTTCTTC.

The rearrangement links TRBV5-3 to TRBJ2-2, with D perhaps TRBD1 (5 bases). TRBV5-3 is known as an ORF, though its function is uncertain. With 3 bases removed from V and 0 bases from J, the gap between germline ends came to 15 bases. The CDR3 is 17 residues long. Written as DNA, the CDR3 is TGTGCCAGAAGCTCCCCAGACAGCCTCTCGAACACCGGGGAGCTGTTTTTT. Protein sequence: CARSSPDSLSNTGELFF.

The CDR3 DNA reads as TGTGCCAGCAGCTTGATGTGGAGCGGGACCCTATACGAGCAGTACTTC. Translating gives CASSLMWSGTLYEQYF. The V and J genes are TRBV5-4 and TRBJ2-7; TRBD2 aligns across 7 bases. The ends lost 1 base at V and 4 bases at J; junction bases unmatched: 11. Germline V gene sequence: CDR1 SGHNT, CDR2 YYREEE (reference sequence). The CDR3 sequence is 16 residues long.

This clone has only one observation. The chain employs TRBV5-1 and TRBJ2-2; 12 positions agree with TRBD2. The V gene end was trimmed by 4 bases and the J gene end by 5 bases; junction bases not matched to a gene: 3. Germline V gene data show CDR1 as SGHRS and CDR2 as YFSETQ. The CDR3 has 15 amino acids. CDR3 region: CASSEGTSGTGELFF. The CDR3 nucleotides read TGCGCCAGCAGCGAAGGGACTAGCGGGACCGGGGAGCTGTTTTTT.

The chain carries TRBV5-4 and TRBJ2-2; 8 bases map to TRBD1. The CDR3 is 17 amino acids. V shed 4 bases and J 5 bases; nucleotides not matched to a gene: 13. The germline CDR1 and CDR2 sequences are SGHNT and YYREEE (reference sequence). The CDR3 sequence: CASSLRGQGGFTGELFF. The CDR3 coding sequence is TGTGCCAGCAGCCTTCGCGGACAGGGAGGTTTTACCGGGGAGCTGTTTTTT.

The V gene is TRBV27, the J gene TRBJ2-3; 12 bases map to TRBD2. V lost 6 bases and J lost 5; bases outside the gene matches: 9. CDR3 length: 16 residues. Germline V gene sequence: CDR1 MNHEY, CDR2 SMNVEV (reference sequence). For the CDR3, the DNA is TGTGCCAGCAGCCCGCTAGCGGGAGGGAGGGTAGATACGCAGTATTTT. Translation gives CASSPLAGGRVDTQYF.

The chain uses TRBV19 and TRBJ1-4; 9 bases agree with TRBD1. The CDR3 covers 15 residues. CDR1 LNHDA and CDR2 SQIVND come from the germline V gene (reference sequence). The V and J ends lost 5 bases and 5 bases, in that order; junction bases with no gene match: 6. In nucleotides, the CDR3 is TGTGCCAGTAGTTCCCCCGGGACAGGGAATGAAAAACTGTTTTTT. Protein product: CASSSPGTGNEKLFF.

The chain recombines TRBV9 with TRBJ2-7; TRBD2 might be the D (5 bases). V lost 1 base, J lost 7 bases, and 15 bases lay in between. Germline V gene sequence: CDR1 SGDLS, CDR2 YYNGEE. This CDR3 has 14 residues. CDR3 nucleotide sequence: TGTGCCAGCAGCGTACGAGGGAGAGGGAGTGAGCAGTACTTC. Translated, it gives CASSVRGRGSEQYF.